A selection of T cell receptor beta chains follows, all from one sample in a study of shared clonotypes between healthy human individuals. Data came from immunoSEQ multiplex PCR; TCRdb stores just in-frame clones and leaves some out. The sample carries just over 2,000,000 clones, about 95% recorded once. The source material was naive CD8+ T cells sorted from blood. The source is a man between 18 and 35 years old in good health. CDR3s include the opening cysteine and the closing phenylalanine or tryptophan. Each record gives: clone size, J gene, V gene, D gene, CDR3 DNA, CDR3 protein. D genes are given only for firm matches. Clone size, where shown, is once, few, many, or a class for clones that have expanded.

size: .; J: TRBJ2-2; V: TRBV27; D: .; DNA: TGTGCCAGCAGCTTCTCCCTCCTAGCTAGCGGGGAGCTGTTTTTT; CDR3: CASSFSLLASGELFF
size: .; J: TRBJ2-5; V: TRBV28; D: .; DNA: TGTGCCAGCAGTTTACAATACGGAGAGACCCAGTACTTC; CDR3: CASSLQYGETQYF
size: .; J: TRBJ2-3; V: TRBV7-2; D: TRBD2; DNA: TGTGCCAGCAGCTTATTAGGTAGCGGGGGGGCAAATACGCAGTATTTT; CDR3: CASSLLGSGGANTQYF
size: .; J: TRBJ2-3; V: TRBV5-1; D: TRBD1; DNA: TGCGCCAGCAGCTACCGAGGGGGCTCCCCCGATACGCAGTATTTT; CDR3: CASSYRGGSPDTQYF
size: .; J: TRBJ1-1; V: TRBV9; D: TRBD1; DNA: TGTGCCAGCAGCTCGGGACAGGGGGGCCGATTGAACACTGAAGCTTTCTTT; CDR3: CASSSGQGGRLNTEAFF
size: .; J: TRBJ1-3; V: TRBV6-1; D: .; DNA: TGTGCCAGCAGTGAAGGTGACAGGCCGGCTGGAAACACCATATATTTT; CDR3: CASSEGDRPAGNTIYF
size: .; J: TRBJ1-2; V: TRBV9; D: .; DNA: TGTGCCAGCAACAGGGCCAACTATGGCTACACCTTC; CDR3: CASNRANYGYTF
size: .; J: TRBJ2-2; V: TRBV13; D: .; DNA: TGTGCCAGCAGCTGGGGTAGATCGAACACCGGGGAGCTGTTTTTT; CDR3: CASSWGRSNTGELFF
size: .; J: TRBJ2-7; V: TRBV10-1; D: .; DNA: TGCGCCAGCAGTGAGTTTTCAGGTTACGAGCAGTACTTC; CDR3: CASSEFSGYEQYF
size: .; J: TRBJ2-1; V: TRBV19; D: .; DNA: TGTGCCAGTAGTATAGCACGGGGTTACTACAATGAGCAGTTCTTC; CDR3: CASSIARGYYNEQFF
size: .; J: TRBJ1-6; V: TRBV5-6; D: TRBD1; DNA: TGTGCCAGCACCATCACCGGGACAGCAAATTCACCCCTCCACTTT; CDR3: CASTITGTANSPLHF
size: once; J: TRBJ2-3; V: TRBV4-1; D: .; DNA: TGCGCCAGCAGCCAAGTTGAGGGGGGTAGAGGAGATACGCAGTATTTT; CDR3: CASSQVEGGRGDTQYF
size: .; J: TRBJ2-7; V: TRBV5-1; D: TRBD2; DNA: TGCGCCAGCAGCCACCTGCCGGGACTAGCGGCTTACGAGCAGTACTTC; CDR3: CASSHLPGLAAYEQYF
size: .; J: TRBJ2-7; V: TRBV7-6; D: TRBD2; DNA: TGTGCCAGCAGCTACCGACTAGCGGGAATCTACGAGCAGTACTTC; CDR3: CASSYRLAGIYEQYF
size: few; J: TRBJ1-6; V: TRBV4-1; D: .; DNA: TGCGCCAGCAGCCAAGACAGGGTATATTCACCCCTCCACTTT; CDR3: CASSQDRVYSPLHF
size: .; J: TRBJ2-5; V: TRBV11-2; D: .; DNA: TGTGCCAGCAGCTTAGAAGGGAGAGAGACCCAGTACTTC; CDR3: CASSLEGRETQYF
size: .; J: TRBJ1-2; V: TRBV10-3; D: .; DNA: TGTGCCATCAGTGAGTCCCCGGGGGCAGGGGCCTATGGCTACACCTTC; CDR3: CAISESPGAGAYGYTF
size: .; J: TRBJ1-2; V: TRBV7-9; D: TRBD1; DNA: TGTGCCAGCAGCGACGGACAGGGGTTCTATGGCTACACCTTC; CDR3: CASSDGQGFYGYTF
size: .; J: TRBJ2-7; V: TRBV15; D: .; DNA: TGTGCCACCAGCCACTTTGACGGGTCCTACGAGCAGTACTTC; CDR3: CATSHFDGSYEQYF
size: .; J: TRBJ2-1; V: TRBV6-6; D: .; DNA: TGTGCCAGCAGTTTAGATGGGAACAATGAGCAGTTCTTC; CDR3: CASSLDGNNEQFF
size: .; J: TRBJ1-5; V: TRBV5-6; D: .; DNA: TGTGCCAGCAGCTTGTATGCAGGGAGCAATCAGCCCCAGCATTTT; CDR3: CASSLYAGSNQPQHF
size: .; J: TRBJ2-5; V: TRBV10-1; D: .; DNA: TGCGCCAGCAGTGACGACTATTGGGGAGAGACCCAGTACTTC; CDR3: CASSDDYWGETQYF
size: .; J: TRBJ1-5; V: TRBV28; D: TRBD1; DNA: TGTGCCAGCACCGAGGGGGCGGGATGGGGCAATCAGCCCCAGCATTTT; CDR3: CASTEGAGWGNQPQHF
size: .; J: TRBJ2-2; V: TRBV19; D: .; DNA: TGTGCCAGTAGTATTGCGACAGTCAACACCGGGGAGCTGTTTTTT; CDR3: CASSIATVNTGELFF
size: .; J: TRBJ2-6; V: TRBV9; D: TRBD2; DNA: TGTGCCAGTTCGGGGGGACCGGCTGGGGCCAACGTCCTGACTTTC; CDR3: CASSGGPAGANVLTF
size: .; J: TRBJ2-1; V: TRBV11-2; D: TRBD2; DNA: TGTGCCAGCAGCCCCACTAGCGGGGGGGACAATGAGCAGTTCTTC; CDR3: CASSPTSGGDNEQFF
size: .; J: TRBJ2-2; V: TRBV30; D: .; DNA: TGTGCCTGGAGTGGAAGTCTGGACACCGGGGAGCTGTTTTTT; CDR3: CAWSGSLDTGELFF
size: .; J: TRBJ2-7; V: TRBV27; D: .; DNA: TGTGCCAGTTCTTACAGGGCGGGGACCTACGAGCAGTACTTC; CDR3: CASSYRAGTYEQYF
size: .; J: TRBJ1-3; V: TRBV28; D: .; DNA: TGTGCCAGCAGTTTTGGAGGAAACTCTGGAAACACCATATATTTT; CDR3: CASSFGGNSGNTIYF
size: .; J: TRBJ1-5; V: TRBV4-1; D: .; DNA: TGCGCCAGCAGCCAAGAGAGGTTTGGGAATCAGCCCCAGCATTTT; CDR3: CASSQERFGNQPQHF
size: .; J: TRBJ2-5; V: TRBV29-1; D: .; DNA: TGCAGCGTTGAAGACAGGGAACAAGAGACCCAGTACTTC; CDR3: CSVEDREQETQYF
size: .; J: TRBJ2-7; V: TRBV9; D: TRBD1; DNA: TGTGCCAGCAGCACCTGGGACAGTCCCTACGAGCAGTACTTC; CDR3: CASSTWDSPYEQYF